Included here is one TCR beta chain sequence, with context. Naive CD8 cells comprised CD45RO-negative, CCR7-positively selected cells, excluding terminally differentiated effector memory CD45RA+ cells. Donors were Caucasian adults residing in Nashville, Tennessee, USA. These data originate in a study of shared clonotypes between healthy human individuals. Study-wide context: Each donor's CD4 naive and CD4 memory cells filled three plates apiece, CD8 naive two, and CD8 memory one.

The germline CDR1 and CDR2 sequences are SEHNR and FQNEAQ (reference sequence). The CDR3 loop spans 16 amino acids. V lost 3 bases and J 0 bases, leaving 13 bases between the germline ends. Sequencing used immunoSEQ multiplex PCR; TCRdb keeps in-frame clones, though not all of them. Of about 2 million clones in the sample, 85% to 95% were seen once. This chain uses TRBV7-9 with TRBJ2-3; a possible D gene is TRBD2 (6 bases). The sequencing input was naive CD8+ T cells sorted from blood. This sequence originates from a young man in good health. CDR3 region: CASSFYLATSTDTQYF. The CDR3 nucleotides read TGTGCCAGCAGCTTTTATCTAGCGACTAGCACAGATACGCAGTATTTT.